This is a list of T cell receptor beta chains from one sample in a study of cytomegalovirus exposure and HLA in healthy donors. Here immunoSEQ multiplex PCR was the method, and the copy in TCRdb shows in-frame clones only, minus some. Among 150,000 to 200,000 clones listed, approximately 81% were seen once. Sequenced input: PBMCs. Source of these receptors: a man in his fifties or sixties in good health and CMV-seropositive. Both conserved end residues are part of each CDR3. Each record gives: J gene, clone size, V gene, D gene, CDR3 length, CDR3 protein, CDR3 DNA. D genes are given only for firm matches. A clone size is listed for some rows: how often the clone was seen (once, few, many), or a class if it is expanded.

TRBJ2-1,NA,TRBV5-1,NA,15,CASSFTEPSYNEQFF,TGCGCCAGCAGCTTTACAGAGCCCTCCTACAATGAGCAGTTCTTC
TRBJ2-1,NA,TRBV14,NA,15,CASSRGDRLYNEQFF,TGTGCCAGCAGCCGGGGGGACAGATTATACAATGAGCAGTTCTTC
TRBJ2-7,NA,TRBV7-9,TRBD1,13,CASSARQGYEQYF,TGTGCCAGCAGCGCCAGACAGGGATACGAGCAGTACTTC
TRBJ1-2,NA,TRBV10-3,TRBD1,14,CAISELEGATSYTF,TGTGCCATCAGTGAGTTGGAGGGGGCTACGAGCTACACCTTC
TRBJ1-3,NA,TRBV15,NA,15,CATSREQGAGNTIYF,TGTGCCACCAGCAGAGAACAGGGCGCTGGAAACACCATATATTTT
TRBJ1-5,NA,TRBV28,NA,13,CASSHRAYQPQHF,TGTGCCAGCAGTCACAGGGCCTATCAGCCCCAGCATTTT
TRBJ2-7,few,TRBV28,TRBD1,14,CASSPPGTGLEQYF,TGTGCCAGCAGTCCCCCCGGGACAGGGCTCGAGCAGTACTTC
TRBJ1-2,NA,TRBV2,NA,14,CASSEKGGWRGYTF,TGTGCCAGCAGTGAGAAGGGGGGGTGGAGGGGCTACACCTTC
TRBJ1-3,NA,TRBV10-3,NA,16,CAISESEPRSGNTIYF,TGTGCCATCAGTGAGTCAGAGCCGCGCTCTGGAAACACCATATATTTT
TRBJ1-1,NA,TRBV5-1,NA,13,CASSLGSAGEAFF,TGCGCCAGCAGCTTGGGTTCCGCGGGGGAAGCTTTCTTT
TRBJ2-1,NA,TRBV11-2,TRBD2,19,CASSLEGTSGALTYNEQFF,TGTGCCAGCAGCTTAGAGGGGACTAGCGGGGCCCTCACCTACAATGAGCAGTTCTTC
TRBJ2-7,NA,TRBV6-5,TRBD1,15,CASSRSGTGNYEQYF,TGTGCCAGCAGCCGCAGTGGGACAGGGAACTACGAGCAGTACTTC
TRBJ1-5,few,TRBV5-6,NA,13,CASSSLTGKPQHF,TGTGCCAGCAGCTCCCTTACGGGGAAACCCCAGCATTTT
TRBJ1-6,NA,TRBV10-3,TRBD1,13,CAIKQGADSPLHF,TGTGCCATCAAACAGGGGGCCGATTCACCCCTCCACTTT
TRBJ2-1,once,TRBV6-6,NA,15,CASSYRGRSYSEQFF,TGTGCCAGCAGTTATCGGGGGAGGTCCTACAGTGAGCAGTTCTTC
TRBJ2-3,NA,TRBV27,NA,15,CASSARTSSTDTQYF,TGTGCCAGCAGTGCTCGGACTTCTAGCACAGATACGCAGTATTTT
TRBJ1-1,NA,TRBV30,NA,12,CAWATDSPEAFF,TGTGCCTGGGCGACGGACAGCCCTGAAGCTTTCTTT
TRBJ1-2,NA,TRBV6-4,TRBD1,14,CASSMTIGGAGYTF,TGTGCCAGCAGCATGACTATAGGGGGCGCTGGCTACACCTTC
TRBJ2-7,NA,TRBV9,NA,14,CASSVELLSYEQYF,TGTGCCAGCAGCGTAGAGCTGCTTAGCTACGAGCAGTACTTC
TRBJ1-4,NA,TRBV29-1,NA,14,CSALGGQTNEKLFF,TGCAGCGCCCTGGGGGGGCAAACTAATGAAAAACTGTTTTTT
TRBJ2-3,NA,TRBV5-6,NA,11,CASSYGDTQYF,TGTGCCAGCAGCTACGGGGATACGCAGTATTTT
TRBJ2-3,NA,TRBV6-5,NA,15,CASSYKAGWVDTQYF,TGTGCCAGCAGTTACAAGGCAGGGTGGGTGGATACGCAGTATTTT
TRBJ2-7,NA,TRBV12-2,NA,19,CASRLLSPERLAGRYEQYF,TGTGCAAGTCGCTTACTTAGCCCGGAGAGGCTAGCGGGAAGGTACGAGCAGTACTTC
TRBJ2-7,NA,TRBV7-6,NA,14,CASSLTTGGGEQYF,TGTGCCAGCAGCCTTACGACAGGTGGAGGCGAGCAGTACTTC
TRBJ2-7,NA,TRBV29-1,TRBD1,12,CSVVQGAYEQYF,TGCAGCGTTGTGCAGGGGGCCTACGAGCAGTACTTC
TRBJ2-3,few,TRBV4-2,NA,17,CASSQDGAGPGTDTQYF,TGTGCCAGCAGCCAAGATGGCGCGGGGCCCGGCACAGATACGCAGTATTTT